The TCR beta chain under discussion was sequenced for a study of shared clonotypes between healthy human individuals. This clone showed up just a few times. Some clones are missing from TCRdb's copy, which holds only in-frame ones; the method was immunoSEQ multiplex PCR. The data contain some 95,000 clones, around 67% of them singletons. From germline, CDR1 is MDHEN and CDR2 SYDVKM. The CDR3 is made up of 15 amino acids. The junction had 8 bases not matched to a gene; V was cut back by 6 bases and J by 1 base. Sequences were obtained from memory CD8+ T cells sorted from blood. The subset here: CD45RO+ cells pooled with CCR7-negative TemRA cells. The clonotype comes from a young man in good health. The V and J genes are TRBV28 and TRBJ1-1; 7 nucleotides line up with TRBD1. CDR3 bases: TGTGCCAGCAGCCCGATAGGGACAGAGAACACTGAAGCTTTCTTT. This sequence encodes CASSPIGTENTEAFF.